A single sample is the source of the 21 T cell receptor beta chains below, sequenced in a study of T cells in Graves' hyperthyroidism and ophthalmopathy (dated by TCRdb to 2018 to 2020). Preparation of the library involved multiplex PCR. Data came from an Illumina HiSeq 2000. TCR beta CDR3 regions were amplified from RNA transcripts. The TCR CDR3 was subjected to a first round of RT-PCR using the HTBI primer set and the Qiagen OneStep RT-PCR kit. In TCRdb, the public reads were trimmed at Q25 with fastp and aligned with MiXCR, with productive beta chains retained. All rows with the same CDR3 protein become a single entry with the most common DNA and genes. The sample table holds 530,000 or so distinct CDR3 sequences, of which 40% to 55% were seen once. The top ten hold roughly 8.2% of the sample. Material: peripheral blood or thyroid tissue (not recorded which). These receptors were collected from a woman aged 18-29 years with Graves' hyperthyroidism.

This clonotype was detected many times. The rearrangement joins TRBV7-2 to TRBJ2-5, with TRBD2 matching 8 bases. Germline lookup yields CDR1 SGHTA and CDR2 FQGNSA. The V segment lost 3 bases and the J segment 4 bases; nucleotides outside the gene matches: 7. CDR3 length equals 15 residues. CDR3 nucleotides: TGTGCCAGCAGCTTTAGAGCGGGAGTAGGAGAGACCCAGTACTTC. This codes for CASSFRAGVGETQYF.

This clonotype was counted a single time. The chain couples TRBV29-1 to TRBJ2-2; D assignment may be TRBD1 or TRBD2 (6 bases each). The ends were cut back, 3 bases at V and 11 bases at J, with 13 bases in the middle. The CDR3 has 12 residues. Germline V gives CDR1 SQVTM, CDR2 ANQGSEA. Written as DNA, the CDR3 is TGCAGCGTTGATGGGGGGCACGGCGAGCTGTTTTTT. This sequence encodes CSVDGGHGELFF.

The table lists this clonotype with many counts. The chain has TRBV20-1 and TRBJ1-3; 7 bases fit TRBD1. The V gene end was trimmed by 3 bases and the J gene end by 2 bases; junction bases not matched to a gene: 1. The CDR3 has 13 amino acids. Germline V gives CDR1 DFQATT, CDR2 SNEGSKA (reference sequence). This chain's CDR3 is CSASRGAGNTIYF. CDR3 bases: TGCAGTGCTAGCAGGGGGGCTGGAAACACCATATATTTT.

This chain links TRBV7-9 with TRBJ2-1; D is unclear. Trimming cost V 2 bases and J 6 bases, with 8 bases left between them. The V gene's germline CDR1 is SEHNR and CDR2 FQNEAQ (reference sequence). The CDR3 length is 13 residues. CDR3 region: CASSLSRGNEQFF. The CDR3 DNA follows: TGTGCCAGCAGCTTATCTAGAGGCAATGAGCAGTTCTTC.

This clonotype was counted between two and nine times. The chain employs TRBV18 and TRBJ2-5; TRBD2 aligns across 11 bases. Germline assignment: CDR1 KGHSH and CDR2 LQKENI. With 4 bases clipped from V and 2 bases from J, the junction kept 6 bases outside the gene matches. This CDR3 has 16 amino acids. CDR3 sequence reads: CASSLTSGSAQETQYF. As DNA, the CDR3 is TGTGCCAGCTCACTTACTAGCGGGAGTGCTCAAGAGACCCAGTACTTC.

The rearrangement uses TRBV5-5 and TRBJ2-5; 8 bases are shared with TRBD1. The CDR3 consists of 16 residues. V lost 10 bases to trimming and J lost 9 bases; unmatched junction nucleotides: 23. CDR1 SGHKS and CDR2 YYEKEE come from the germline V gene (reference sequence). CDR3 in DNA: TGTGCCTGCAATCCGGGACAGGTATCATTTGGGGAGGCCCAGTACTTC. Residues: CACNPGQVSFGEAQYF.

This clonotype occurred many times. The chain recombines TRBV10-3 with TRBJ1-4; 7 bases agree with TRBD1. CDR3 length: 13 residues. Germline V lookup: CDR1 ENHRY, CDR2 SYGVKD. V shed 10 bases, J shed 8 bases, and the junction held 10 bases outside the gene matches. The DNA for the CDR3 is TGTGCCAGCAGCTCGGGGGGACAGGAAAAACTGTTTTTT. This gives the protein CASSSGGQEKLFF.

Remarks on this clonotype: Given a much more abundant clone one base away, this may be a read error. V and J are TRBV7-2 and TRBJ2-5; TRBD1 matches at 12 bases. The V gene's germline CDR1 is SGHTA and CDR2 FQGNSA. The CDR3 runs to 16 residues. V shed 5 bases and J 4 bases; nucleotides not matched to a gene: 8. This chain's CDR3 is CASSGGTGGLLETQYF. The CDR3 bases are TGTGCCAGCAGCGGGGGGACAGGGGGCCTCCTAGAGACCCAGTACTTC.

This clonotype came up many times. CDR3 in amino acids: CASSPEGPLAFF. In DNA form, the CDR3 reads TGTGCCAGTAGTCCCGAGGGACCTCTGGCTTTCTTT. The rearrangement uses TRBV19 and TRBJ1-1, with D possibly TRBD1 on 5 matching bases. This CDR3 spans 12 amino acids. The germline V gene has CDR1 LNHDA and CDR2 SQIVND (reference sequence). The V and J ends lost 5 bases and 11 bases respectively, with 15 bases between them.

This clonotype was recorded at least ten times. The rearrangement uses TRBV12-3 or TRBV12-4 and TRBJ2-5; TRBD1 might be the D (5 bases). The CDR3 sequence is 14 residues long. V gave up 3 bases and J gave up 4 bases, with 12 bases separating them. CDR3 in DNA: TGTGCCAGCAGTTTGACAGAGACGGGAGAGACCCAGTACTTC. Its translation: CASSLTETGETQYF.

This clonotype was detected many times. J is TRBJ2-7 and V is TRBV16; D call uncertain. Trimming took off 7 bases at V and 6 bases at J, with 16 bases between the two ends. The length of the CDR3 is 13 residues. Germline CDR1 KGHSY, CDR2 FQNENV. The CDR3 DNA follows: TGTGCCAGCACCCCAAATGTGGGTTTCGAGCAGTACTTC. Its protein is CASTPNVGFEQYF.

This clonotype was seen many times. The V and J genes are TRBV10-3 and TRBJ1-5; no definite D call. CDR3 size: 14 residues. Looked up from germline, CDR1 is ENHRY and CDR2 is SYGVKD. The V and J ends lost 5 bases and 2 bases respectively, with 10 bases between them. CDR3 nucleotide sequence: TGTGCCATCAGTATCACTGACGGCAATCAGCCCCAGCATTTT. Protein sequence: CAISITDGNQPQHF.

As to this clonotype: Possible read error: a much larger clone is one base away. V usage is TRBV12-3 or TRBV12-4 and J usage is TRBJ1-1; the D gene is possibly TRBD1 (5 bases). V lost 1 base, J lost 12 bases, and 18 bases lay in between. The CDR3 has 14 residues. The CDR3 loop is CASSLGGTGPGSFF. For the CDR3, the DNA is TGTGCCAGCAGTTTAGGAGGGACGGGACCTGGGTCTTTCTTT.

This clonotype appeared many times. The gene calls are TRBV2 and TRBJ1-1, with D unresolved. CDR1 is SNHLY, CDR2 FYNNEI, per germline. Trimming shortened V by 4 bases and J by 5 bases, and 11 bases separated the two germline ends. The CDR3 spans 13 residues. CDR3 nucleotide sequence: TGTGCCAGCAGTGGAGGAACGGGGACTGAAGCTTTCTTT. It yields the protein CASSGGTGTEAFF. The full variable domain, with the rest looked up from reference TRBV2 and TRBJ1-1, is EPEVTQTPSHQVTQMGQEVILRCVPISNHLYFYWYRQILGQKVEFLVSFYNNEISEKSEIFDDQFSVERPDGSNFTLKIRSTKLEDSAMYFCASSGGTGTEAFFGQGTRLTVV.

This clonotype appeared many times. The chain carries TRBV2 and TRBJ1-6, with 7 positions matching TRBD1. Germline assignment: CDR1 SNHLY and CDR2 FYNNEI. V dropped 7 bases and J dropped 9; count of bases not matched to a gene: 6. CDR3 length equals 13 residues. CDR3 coding DNA: TGTGCCAGCAAGGCGACAGGGTCTTCACCCCTCCACTTT. Residues: CASKATGSSPLHF.

In DNA form, the CDR3 reads TGTGCCAGCCGCCCCCCGGTGCCCAATCAGGGGATCGGCTATGGCTACACCTTC. Amino acid sequence: CASRPPVPNQGIGYGYTF. V gene TRBV2 combines with J gene TRBJ1-2; D may be TRBD1 (6 bases). Germline values: CDR1 SNHLY, CDR2 FYNNEI. The ends were cut back, 8 bases at V and 4 bases at J, with 29 bases in the middle. The CDR3 length is 18 residues.

This clonotype appeared many times. This chain uses TRBV7-3 with TRBJ1-6; 7 nucleotides align to TRBD1. Trimming removed 2 bases from V and 6 bases from J; junction bases left unmatched: 4. The V gene's germline CDR1 is SGHTA and CDR2 FQGTGA. The CDR3 has 15 amino acids. The CDR3 DNA follows: TGTGCCAGCAGCTTAGAACCAGGGGGTAATTCACCCCTCCACTTT. Amino acids: CASSLEPGGNSPLHF.

This clonotype was recorded once. The chain is built from TRBV29-1 and TRBJ1-3; D is possibly TRBD1 (5 bases). The CDR3 is made up of 14 amino acids. V lost 8 bases to trimming and J lost 0 bases, with 14 bases between them. Germline assignment: CDR1 SQVTM and CDR2 ANQGSEA. For the CDR3, the DNA is TGCAGCCCCCGTGGGGGAGCCTCTGGAAACACCATATATTTT. This codes for CSPRGGASGNTIYF.

This clonotype has ten or more counts. The V gene is TRBV7-2, the J gene TRBJ2-5; 8 nucleotides align to TRBD2. J was trimmed by 3 bases and V by 4 bases; bases with no gene match: 7. Germline V gene sequence: CDR1 SGHTA, CDR2 FQGNSA. The CDR3 has 15 amino acids. The CDR3 sequence: CASSSRKAGEETQYF. Written as DNA, the CDR3 is TGTGCCAGCAGCTCCCGGAAAGCGGGAGAAGAGACCCAGTACTTC.

The J gene is TRBJ2-1, the V gene TRBV24-1; D gene uncertain. Trimming shortened V by 5 bases and J by 0 bases, and 10 bases separated the two germline ends. Germline V gene lookup returns CDR1 KGHDR and CDR2 SFDVKD. The length of the CDR3 is 15 residues. The CDR3: CATSADGSSYNEQFF. DNA of the CDR3: TGTGCCACCAGTGCCGACGGTAGCTCCTACAATGAGCAGTTCTTC.

This rearrangement joins TRBV7-7 to TRBJ1-5; D perhaps matches TRBD1 (6 bases). CDR3 length equals 15 residues. CDR1 is SSHAT, CDR2 FNYEAQ, per germline (reference sequence). Trimming removed 4 bases at V and 11 bases at J, with 21 bases between. Here the CDR3 reads CASSSQGGAQETQHF. In DNA, the CDR3 is TGTGCCAGCAGCTCACAGGGAGGGGCCCAAGAGACCCAGCATTTT.